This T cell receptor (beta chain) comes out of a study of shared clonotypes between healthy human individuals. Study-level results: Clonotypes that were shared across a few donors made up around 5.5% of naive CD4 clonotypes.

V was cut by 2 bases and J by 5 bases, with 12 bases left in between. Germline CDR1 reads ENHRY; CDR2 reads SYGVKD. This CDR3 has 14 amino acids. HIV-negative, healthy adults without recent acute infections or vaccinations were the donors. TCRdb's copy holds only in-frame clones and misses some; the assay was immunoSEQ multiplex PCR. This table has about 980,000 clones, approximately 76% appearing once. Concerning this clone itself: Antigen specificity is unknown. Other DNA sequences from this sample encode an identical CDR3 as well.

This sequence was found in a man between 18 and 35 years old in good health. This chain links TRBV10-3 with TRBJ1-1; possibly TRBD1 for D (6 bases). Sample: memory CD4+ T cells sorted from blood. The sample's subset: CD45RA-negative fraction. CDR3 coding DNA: TGTGCCATCAGTGAGGGGGGGGCTTTGACTGAAGCTTTCTTT. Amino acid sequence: CAISEGGALTEAFF.